The sequence of this T cell receptor beta chain was determined in a study of blood T cell repertoires in COVID-19. Turning to the study itself: PBMCs, B-cell-depleted T cells, or T cells were the source of the cDNA or gDNA that made up the material.

V gave up 1 base and J gave up 15 bases, with 17 bases separating them. This CDR3 spans 13 amino acids. Per the germline V gene, CDR1 is SGHNT and CDR2 is YYREEE (reference sequence). The assay was immunoSEQ multiplex PCR, and TCRdb's table has in-frame clones only and misses some. The table includes roughly 300,000 clones, 90% to 95% detected once. Enrolment of Seattle patients took place during active infection, and they were followed longitudinally. The V gene is TRBV5-4, the J gene TRBJ1-5; TRBD1 is a possible D gene (5 bases). Sequencing input: peripheral blood. This TCR derives from a woman younger than 45 with COVID-19, enrolled during active disease. The CDR3 DNA reads as TGTGCCAGCAGCTTGCAGGGCACCGAGGCGTTGCATTTT. Protein product: CASSLQGTEALHF.